The 18 T cell receptor beta chains below all came from one sample that was sequenced in a study of CD8+ T cells in alopecia areata. cDNA reverse transcribed from extracted RNA served as the sequencing template. Clones were read by immunoSEQ multiplex PCR, and TCRdb kept only the in-frame ones, dropping some. Here the sample spans roughly 150,000 clones, 45% to 60% being singletons. Sequencing was carried out using CD4+ T cells sorted from blood. These receptors all come from a human donor in good health.

The chain recombines TRBV6-6 with TRBJ1-1; no firm D call. The CDR3 contains 15 residues. CDR1 and CDR2 from the germline V gene are MNHNY and SVGAGI (reference sequence). V lost 5 bases and J 11 bases, leaving 24 bases between the germline ends. The CDR3 nucleotides read TGTGCCAGCAGTCCCCGAACTGTGGCAGGTGCAATGGCTTTCTTT. Translation gives CASSPRTVAGAMAFF.

This clone has just a few counts. The chain carries TRBV27 and TRBJ2-3; TRBD2 agrees at 7 bases. V lost 6 bases to trimming and J lost 6 bases; unmatched junction nucleotides: 9. CDR1 is MNHEY, CDR2 SMNVEV, per germline (reference sequence). This CDR3 region has 14 residues. CDR3 bases: TGTGCCAGCAGCCCTAGCGGAGGTGACGATACGCAGTATTTT. As protein: CASSPSGGDDTQYF.

For the CDR3, the DNA is TGTGCCAGCTCACCGGGACAGACCAATCAGCCCCAGCATTTT. Its translation is CASSPGQTNQPQHF. The chain carries TRBV18 and TRBJ1-5; 7 nucleotides line up with TRBD1. V shed 3 bases and J 3 bases; nucleotides not matched to a gene: 2. Germline V gene lookup returns CDR1 KGHSH and CDR2 LQKENI. This CDR3 has 14 residues.

V and J are TRBV29-1 and TRBJ1-5; D perhaps matches TRBD1 (5 bases). V shed 4 bases and J shed 0 bases, with 7 bases lying between them. Per germline, CDR1 SQVTM and CDR2 ANQGSEA. The length of the CDR3 is 13 residues. CDR3 bases: TGCAGCGTTGCAGGGTCTAGCAATCAGCCCCAGCATTTT. Protein: CSVAGSSNQPQHF.

The chain uses TRBV30 and TRBJ2-7; 9 positions match TRBD2. CDR3 length: 15 residues. CDR1 and CDR2 from the germline V gene are GTSNPN and SVGIG (reference sequence). Trimming cost V 0 bases and J 6 bases; bases outside gene matches: 9. Here the CDR3 reads CAWSVFAGGPSEQYF. CDR3 DNA sequence: TGTGCCTGGAGTGTGTTTGCGGGAGGGCCCTCCGAGCAGTACTTC.

This chain joins TRBV15 and TRBJ1-1; D gene ambiguous. This CDR3 spans 13 amino acids. Germline-derived CDR1 and CDR2 are LNHNV and YYDKDF (reference sequence). V was clipped by 1 base and J by 5 bases, with 8 bases between them. The CDR3 sequence: CATSRVSYTEAFF. CDR3 bases: TGTGCCACCAGCAGAGTGAGTTATACTGAAGCTTTCTTT. Using reference TRBV15 and TRBJ1-1 for the parts outside the CDR3, the full variable domain is DAMVIQNPRYQVTQFGKPVTLSCSQTLNHNVMYWYQQKSSQAPKLLFHYYDKDFNNEADTPDNFQSRRPNTSFCFLDIRSPGLGDTAMYLCATSRVSYTEAFFGQGTRLTVV.

V usage is TRBV11-2 and J usage is TRBJ2-2, with 14 bases identical to TRBD2. The J segment lost 4 bases and the V segment lost 4 bases, leaving 8 bases of the junction unmatched. Germline V gives CDR1 SGHAT, CDR2 FQNNGV. CDR3 length equals 18 residues. CDR3 in amino acids: CASSSGTSGRPLTGELFF. CDR3 nucleotide sequence: TGTGCCAGCAGCTCCGGGACTAGCGGGAGACCCCTCACCGGGGAGCTGTTTTTT.

This clone appeared a few times. The chain combines TRBV5-4 with TRBJ2-2, with D uncertain. CDR1 and CDR2 from the germline V gene are SGHNT and YYREEE (reference sequence). The germline V and J ends were trimmed by 5 bases and 0 bases, with 11 bases remaining between them. This CDR3 is 15 amino acids long. The CDR3 region is CASRSVSANTGELFF. The CDR3 DNA follows: TGTGCCAGCAGGTCGGTATCGGCGAACACCGGGGAGCTGTTTTTT. The full variable domain, rest sourced from reference TRBV5-4 and TRBJ2-2, is ETGVTQSPTHLIKTRGQQVTLRCSSQSGHNTVSWYQQALGQGPQFIFQYYREEENGRGNFPPRFSGLQFPNYSSELNVNALELDDSALYLCASRSVSANTGELFFGEGSRLTVL.

The chain has TRBV5-5 and TRBJ2-6; maybe TRBD2 (6 bases). The CDR3 totals 17 residues. Germline-derived CDR1 and CDR2 are SGHKS and YYEKEE (reference sequence). The V end lost 4 bases, the J end lost 0 bases, and 14 bases lay between the germline ends. CDR3 in DNA: TGTGCCAGCAGCCCGGGGGTGGCCCGCTCTGGGGCCAACGTCCTGACTTTC. Amino acid sequence: CASSPGVARSGANVLTF.

The gene calls are TRBV29-1 and TRBJ1-5; 10 bases are a match to TRBD1. The CDR3 extends over 13 amino acids. Germline lookup yields CDR1 SQVTM and CDR2 ANQGSEA. The CDR3 DNA reads TGCAGGGTCTCCGGGACAGGGGATCAGCCCCAGCATTTT. It encodes CRVSGTGDQPQHF.

This clone occurred many times. The chain links TRBV11-2 to TRBJ2-5; D is uncertain. This CDR3 is built from 14 residues. Trimming shortened V by 1 base and J by 5 bases, and 11 bases separated the two germline ends. Germline CDR1 is SGHAT and CDR2 is FQNNGV. In nucleotides, the CDR3 is TGTGCCAGCAGCTTAGGTGTGGGGTTGGAGACCCAGTACTTC. The encoded protein is CASSLGVGLETQYF.

This clone was counted between two and nine times. This rearrangement joins TRBV7-9 to TRBJ2-3; 7 positions match TRBD2. The CDR3 is 14 amino acids. Trimming at V came to 6 bases and at J to 0 bases, leaving 3 bases not matched to a gene. The germline CDR1 and CDR2 sequences are SEHNR and FQNEAQ (reference sequence). The CDR3 sequence: CASSFGRSTDTQYF. The CDR3 DNA is TGTGCCAGCAGTTTCGGGAGGAGCACAGATACGCAGTATTTT.

The chain employs TRBV10-1 and TRBJ1-3; D is perhaps TRBD1 (5 bases). V was pared by 6 bases and J by 9 bases, with 12 bases between. Germline V gene data show CDR1 as WNHNN and CDR2 as SYGVQD (reference sequence). CDR3 length: 12 residues. The CDR3 nucleotides read TGCGCCAGCAGGCCTCAGGGATCCACCATATATTTT. It yields the protein CASRPQGSTIYF.

The chain joins TRBV2 to TRBJ1-5; D not certain. The germline V gene has CDR1 SNHLY and CDR2 FYNNEI. Trimming left V 3 bases short and J 1 base short, with 7 bases between. The CDR3 sequence is 14 residues long. CDR3: CASSDTESNQPQHF. The CDR3 nucleotides are TGTGCCAGCAGTGATACGGAAAGCAATCAGCCCCAGCATTTT.

This chain links TRBV6-5 with TRBJ1-5; a possible D gene is TRBD1 (6 bases). Germline V gene lookup returns CDR1 MNHEY and CDR2 SVGAGI. Trimming took 2 bases from V and 10 from J, leaving 18 bases between them. The CDR3 runs 15 residues. The CDR3 region is CASSYTGARMEPQHF. The CDR3 DNA sequence: TGTGCCAGCAGTTACACGGGGGCCCGCATGGAACCCCAGCATTTT.

The chain links TRBV7-9 to TRBJ1-2; D call uncertain. Germline-derived CDR1 and CDR2 are SEHNR and FQNEAQ (reference sequence). The CDR3 is 13 amino acids. V was trimmed by 5 bases and J by 6 bases, leaving 13 bases between them. The CDR3 sequence is CASSQEYRDGYTF. The DNA for the CDR3 is TGTGCCAGCAGCCAGGAGTACCGAGATGGCTACACCTTC.

This clone appeared once. The chain employs TRBV28 and TRBJ2-7, with D maybe TRBD2 (6 bases). The CDR3 has 13 residues. Germline V gene lookup returns CDR1 MDHEN and CDR2 SYDVKM. The V end was cut by 7 bases, the J end by 5 bases, with 15 bases between. CDR3 nucleotides: TGTGCCAGCAACAACGCGGGGACCCACGAGCAGTACTTC. Its protein product is CASNNAGTHEQYF.

Remarks on this clone: The sample has other DNA sequences that encode this CDR3 too. This chain links TRBV29-1 with TRBJ2-7; no definite D call. Germline CDR1 is SQVTM and CDR2 is ANQGSEA. Trimming shortened V by 3 bases and J by 1 base, and 7 bases separated the two germline ends. The CDR3 runs 12 residues. As DNA, the CDR3 is TGCAGCGTTGAGGGCCAGTCCTACGAGCAGTACTTC. Translated: CSVEGQSYEQYF.